The TCR beta chain under discussion was sequenced for a study of PD-L1 blockade in urothelial cancer. Overall study context: Most of the 29 patients were men who had bladder-origin urothelial cancer. Median T cell yield from blood was fewer than 150,000.

Overall study findings and caveats: Below-median pretreatment blood TCR clonality predicted better survival.

In regard to this clone: Its antigen is unknown.

TCR analog templates of synthetic origin were spiked into each PCR. TCRdb's copy holds only in-frame clones and misses some; the assay was immunoSEQ multiplex PCR. This repertoire shows tens of thousands of clones, around 90% found once; its top ten account for around 8%. V dropped 3 bases and J dropped 5; count of bases not matched to a gene: 7. This CDR3 region has 15 residues. CDR1 is KGHSH and CDR2 is LQKENI in the germline V gene. The source material was PBMCs, sampled around atezolizumab (anti-PD-L1) treatment. The clonotype originates from a man aged 60 to 75 with urothelial cancer. The chain combines TRBV18 with TRBJ2-5, with 9 bases lining up with TRBD2. Here the CDR3 reads CASSPTGTSRETQYF. CDR3 DNA sequence: TGTGCCAGCTCACCGACCGGGACTAGCAGGGAGACCCAGTACTTC.